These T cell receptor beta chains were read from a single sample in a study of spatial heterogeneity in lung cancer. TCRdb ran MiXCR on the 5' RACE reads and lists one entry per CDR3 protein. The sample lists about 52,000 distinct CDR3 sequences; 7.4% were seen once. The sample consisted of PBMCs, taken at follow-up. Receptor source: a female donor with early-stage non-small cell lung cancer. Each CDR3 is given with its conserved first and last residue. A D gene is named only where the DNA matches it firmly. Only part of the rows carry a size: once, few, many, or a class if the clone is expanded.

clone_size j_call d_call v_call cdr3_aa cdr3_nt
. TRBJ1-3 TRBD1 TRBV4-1 CASSQTGVRGNTIYF TGCGCCAGCAGCCAGACAGGGGTCCGGGGAAACACCATATATTTT
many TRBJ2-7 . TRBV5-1 CASSFKQRGGYEQYF TGCGCCAGCAGCTTCAAGCAAAGGGGAGGATACGAGCAGTACTTC
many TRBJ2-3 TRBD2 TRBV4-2 CASSERPQFPSGGSTDTQYF TGTGCCAGCAGCGAACGACCGCAATTCCCTAGCGGGGGTAGCACAGATACGCAGTATTTT
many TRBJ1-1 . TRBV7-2 CASTTFTNTEAFF TGTGCCAGCACCACCTTTACGAACACTGAAGCTTTCTTT
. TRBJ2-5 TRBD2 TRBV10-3 CAISPAGGYQETQYF TGTGCCATCAGTCCAGCGGGGGGTTACCAAGAGACCCAGTACTTC
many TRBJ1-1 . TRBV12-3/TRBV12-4 CASSPWTGPEAFF TGTGCCAGCAGTCCGTGGACCGGGCCTGAAGCTTTCTTT
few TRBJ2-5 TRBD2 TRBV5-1 CASRGTSGAQETQYF TGCGCCAGCAGAGGGACTAGCGGGGCTCAAGAGACCCAGTACTTC
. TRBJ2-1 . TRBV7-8 CASSLRVPSYNEQFF TGTGCCAGCAGCTTGAGGGTCCCCTCCTACAATGAGCAGTTCTTC
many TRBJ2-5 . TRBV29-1 CSVVDQSLQETQYF TGCAGCGTTGTTGATCAGAGTCTACAAGAGACCCAGTACTTC
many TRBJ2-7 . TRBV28 CASSFDRPYEQYF TGTGCCAGCAGTTTCGACAGGCCCTACGAGCAGTACTTC
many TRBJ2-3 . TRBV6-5 CAGPGALPPDTQYF TGTGCCGGGCCGGGGGCCCTCCCTCCAGATACGCAGTATTTT
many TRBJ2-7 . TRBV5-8 CASSEDLQGKALYEQYF TGTGCCAGCAGCGAGGACTTACAGGGAAAGGCCCTCTACGAGCAGTACTTC
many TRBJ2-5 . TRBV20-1 CSARDRLDSQETQYF TGCAGTGCTAGAGATCGCCTGGATTCCCAAGAGACCCAGTACTTC
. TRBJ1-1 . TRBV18 CASSPGGITEAFF TGTGCCAGCTCACCAGGAGGGATCACTGAAGCTTTCTTT
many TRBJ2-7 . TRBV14 CASSQDTGRGKWQYF TGTGCCAGCAGCCAAGACACGGGCAGGGGAAAGTGGCAGTACTTC
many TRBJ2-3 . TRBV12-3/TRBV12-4 CASSLEDTQYF TGTGCCAGCAGCCTGGAAGATACGCAGTATTTT
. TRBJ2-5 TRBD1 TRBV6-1 CASSGQGEGTQYF TGTGCCAGCAGTGGACAGGGGGAAGGGACCCAGTACTTC
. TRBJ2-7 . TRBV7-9 CASSLGQVGYEQYF TGTGCCAGCAGCTTAGGCCAGGTAGGGTACGAGCAGTACTTC
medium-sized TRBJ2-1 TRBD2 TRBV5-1 CASSLPSGGAYSNEQFF TGCGCCAGCAGCCTCCCTAGCGGGGGCGCTTATAGCAATGAGCAGTTCTTC
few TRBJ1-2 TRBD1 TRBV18 CASSPLESPRGRGYGYTF TGTGCCAGCTCACCACTCGAATCCCCCAGGGGGCGCGGCTATGGCTACACCTTC
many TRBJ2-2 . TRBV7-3 CASSSKTVTNTGELFF TGTGCCAGCAGCTCCAAGACAGTTACGAACACCGGGGAGCTGTTTTTT
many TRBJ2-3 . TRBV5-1 CASSLVPGDTQYF TGCGCCAGCAGCTTGGTCCCGGGAGATACGCAGTATTTT
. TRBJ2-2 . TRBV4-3 CASSQDGAANTGELFF TGCGCCAGCAGCCAAGATGGGGCGGCGAACACCGGGGAGCTGTTTTTT
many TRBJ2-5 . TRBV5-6 CASSLVQTQETQYF TGTGCCAGCAGCTTGGTCCAGACTCAAGAGACCCAGTACTTC
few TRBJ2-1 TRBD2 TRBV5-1 CASSQGLPDNEQFF TGCGCCAGCAGCCAGGGACTACCTGACAATGAGCAGTTCTTC
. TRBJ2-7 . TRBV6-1 CASSEERRFGDEQYF TGTGCCAGCAGTGAAGAACGCAGGTTTGGGGACGAGCAGTACTTC
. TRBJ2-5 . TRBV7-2 CASSLSWGSQETQYF TGTGCCAGCAGCTTATCTTGGGGGTCTCAAGAGACCCAGTACTTC
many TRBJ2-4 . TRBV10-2 CASRGAAVSNIQYF TGCGCCAGCAGGGGGGCGGCAGTCTCCAACATTCAGTACTTC
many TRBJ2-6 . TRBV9 CASSVASQISGANVLTF TGTGCCAGCAGCGTAGCGAGTCAGATCTCTGGGGCCAACGTCCTGACTTTC
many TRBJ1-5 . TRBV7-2 CASSLKGGPNQPQHF TGTGCCAGCAGCTTAAAAGGGGGACCCAATCAGCCCCAGCATTTT
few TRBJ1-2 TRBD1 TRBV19 CASTRTGQGSYGYTF TGTGCCAGTACCCGGACAGGGCAAGGGAGCTATGGCTACACCTTC
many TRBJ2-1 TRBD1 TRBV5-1 CASSFITGGEGNEQFF TGCGCCAGCAGTTTTATTACAGGGGGCGAGGGCAATGAGCAGTTCTTC
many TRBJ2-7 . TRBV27 CASSLSGGDKAYEQYF TGTGCCAGCAGTTTATCCGGGGGAGATAAGGCCTACGAGCAGTACTTC
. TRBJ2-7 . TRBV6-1 CASSYYSGAQEQYF TGTGCCAGCAGTTATTACTCGGGGGCGCAGGAGCAGTACTTC
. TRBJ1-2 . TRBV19 CASSTPGLDYGYTF TGTGCCAGTAGCACTCCCGGGCTGGACTATGGCTACACCTTC
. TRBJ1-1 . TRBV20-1 CSAKTRGGWTEAFF TGCAGTGCTAAAACACGAGGGGGGTGGACTGAAGCTTTCTTT
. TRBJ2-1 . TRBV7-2 CASSPLTYNEQFF TGTGCCAGCAGCCCCCTGACCTACAATGAGCAGTTCTTC
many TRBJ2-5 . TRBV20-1 CSATPYQETQYF TGCAGTGCCACACCCTACCAAGAGACCCAGTACTTC
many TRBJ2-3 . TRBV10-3 CAISGPDHPGADTQYF TGTGCCATCTCCGGGCCGGATCATCCCGGGGCAGATACGCAGTATTTT
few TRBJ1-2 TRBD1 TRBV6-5 CASSPGGVRSNGYTF TGTGCCAGCAGTCCAGGGGGCGTCCGCTCTAATGGCTACACCTTC
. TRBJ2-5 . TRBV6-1 CASSEGTQETQYF TGTGCCAGCAGTGAAGGGACCCAAGAGACCCAGTACTTC
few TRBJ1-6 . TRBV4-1 CASSRGQPGNSPLHF TGCGCCAGCAGCCGAGGACAGCCTGGCAATTCACCCCTCCACTTT
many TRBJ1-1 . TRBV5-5 CASTRTENTEAFF TGTGCCAGCACTCGGACAGAAAACACTGAAGCTTTCTTT
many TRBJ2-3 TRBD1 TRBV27 CASGLQGAGDTQYF TGTGCCAGCGGATTACAGGGGGCGGGAGATACGCAGTATTTT
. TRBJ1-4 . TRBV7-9 CASSQGQTTNEKLFF TGTGCCAGCAGCCAAGGACAGACAACTAATGAAAAACTGTTTTTT
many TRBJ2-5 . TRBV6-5 CASSYSITTETQYF TGTGCCAGCAGTTACTCGATCACCACAGAGACCCAGTACTTC
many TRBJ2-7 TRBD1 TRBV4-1 CASSQDEGQGTYEQYF TGCGCCAGCAGCCAAGATGAGGGACAGGGGACCTACGAGCAGTACTTC
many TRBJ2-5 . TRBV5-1 CASSAVNSQETQYF TGCGCCAGCAGTGCAGTTAATTCCCAAGAGACCCAGTACTTC
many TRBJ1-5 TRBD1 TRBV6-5 CASSPGTGYHNQPQHF TGTGCCAGCAGCCCAGGGACAGGCTACCACAATCAGCCCCAGCATTTT
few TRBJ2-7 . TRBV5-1 CASSLADGPYEQYF TGCGCCAGCAGCTTGGCGGACGGACCCTACGAGCAGTACTTC
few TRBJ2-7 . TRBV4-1 CASSQAPTGWGYEQYF TGCGCCAGCAGCCAAGCCCCCACAGGGTGGGGTTACGAGCAGTACTTC
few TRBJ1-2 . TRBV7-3 CASSPSPEIYGYTF TGTGCCAGCAGTCCCTCCCCTGAGATCTATGGCTACACCTTC
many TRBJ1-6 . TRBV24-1 CATSDPRTGGKTLHF TGTGCCACCAGTGATCCCCGAACTGGGGGCAAGACCCTCCACTTT